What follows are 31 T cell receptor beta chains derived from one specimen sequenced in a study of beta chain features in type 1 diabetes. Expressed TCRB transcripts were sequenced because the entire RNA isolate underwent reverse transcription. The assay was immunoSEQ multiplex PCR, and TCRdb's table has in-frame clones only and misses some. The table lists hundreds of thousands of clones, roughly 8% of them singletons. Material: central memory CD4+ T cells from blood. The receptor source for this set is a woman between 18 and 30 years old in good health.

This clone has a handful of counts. Here the CDR3 DNA reads TGCAGCGTTGATTCAGGGGTGGATGGCTACACCTTC. It encodes CSVDSGVDGYTF. The gene calls are TRBV29-1 and TRBJ1-2; TRBD1 might be the D (6 bases). Per the germline V gene, CDR1 is SQVTM and CDR2 is ANQGSEA. Trimming removed 3 bases from V and 6 bases from J, with 11 bases in between. The CDR3 loop spans 12 amino acids. The full variable domain, in which reference TRBV29-1 and TRBJ1-2 provide the parts outside the CDR3, is SAVISQKPSRDICQRGTSLTIQCQVDSQVTMMFWYRQQPGQSLTLIATANQGSEATYESGFVIDKFPISRPNLTFSTLTVSNMSPEDSSIYLCSVDSGVDGYTFGSGTRLTVV.

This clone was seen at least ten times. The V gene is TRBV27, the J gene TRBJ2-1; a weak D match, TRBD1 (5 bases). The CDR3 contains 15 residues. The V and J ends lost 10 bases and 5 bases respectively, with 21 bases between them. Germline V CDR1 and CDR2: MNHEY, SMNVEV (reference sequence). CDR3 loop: CATPPDRSDHNEQFF. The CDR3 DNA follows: TGTGCCACCCCACCAGACAGATCCGACCACAATGAGCAGTTCTTC.

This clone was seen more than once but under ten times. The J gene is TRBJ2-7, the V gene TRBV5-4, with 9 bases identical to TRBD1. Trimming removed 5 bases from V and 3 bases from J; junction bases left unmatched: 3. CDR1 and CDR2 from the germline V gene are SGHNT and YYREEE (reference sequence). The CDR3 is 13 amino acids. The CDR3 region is CASSSGQGYEQYF. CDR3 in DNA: TGTGCCAGCAGTTCGGGACAGGGCTACGAGCAGTACTTC.

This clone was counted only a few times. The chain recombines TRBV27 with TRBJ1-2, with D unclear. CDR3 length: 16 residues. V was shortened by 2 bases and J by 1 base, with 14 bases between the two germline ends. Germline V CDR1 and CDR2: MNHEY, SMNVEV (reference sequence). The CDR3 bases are TGTGCCAGCAGTTTAAGTGTTGCCCGATATAACTATGGCTACACCTTC. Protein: CASSLSVARYNYGYTF.

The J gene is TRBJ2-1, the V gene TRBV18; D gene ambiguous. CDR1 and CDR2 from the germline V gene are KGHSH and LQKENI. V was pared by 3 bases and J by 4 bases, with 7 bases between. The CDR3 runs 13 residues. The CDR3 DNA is TGTGCCAGCTCACCGGTAGAGTACAATGAGCAGTTCTTC. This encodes CASSPVEYNEQFF.

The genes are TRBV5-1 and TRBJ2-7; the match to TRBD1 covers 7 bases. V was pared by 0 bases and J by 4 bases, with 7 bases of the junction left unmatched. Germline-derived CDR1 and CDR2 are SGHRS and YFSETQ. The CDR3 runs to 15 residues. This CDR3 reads CASSLDGTVAYEQYF. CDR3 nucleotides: TGCGCCAGCAGCTTGGACGGGACAGTGGCTTACGAGCAGTACTTC.

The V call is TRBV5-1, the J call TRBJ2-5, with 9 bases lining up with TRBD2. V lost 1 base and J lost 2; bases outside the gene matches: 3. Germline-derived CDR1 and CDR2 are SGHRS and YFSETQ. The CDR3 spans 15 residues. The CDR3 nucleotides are TGCGCCAGCAGCTTGAGCACTAGCGGGCAAGAGACCCAGTACTTC. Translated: CASSLSTSGQETQYF.

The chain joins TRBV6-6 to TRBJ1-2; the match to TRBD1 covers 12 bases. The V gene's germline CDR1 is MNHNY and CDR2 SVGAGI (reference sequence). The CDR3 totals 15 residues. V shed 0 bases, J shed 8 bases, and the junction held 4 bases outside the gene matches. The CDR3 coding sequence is TGTGCCAGCAGTTACTCGGGACAGGGGGCACAGGGCTACACCTTC. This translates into CASSYSGQGAQGYTF.

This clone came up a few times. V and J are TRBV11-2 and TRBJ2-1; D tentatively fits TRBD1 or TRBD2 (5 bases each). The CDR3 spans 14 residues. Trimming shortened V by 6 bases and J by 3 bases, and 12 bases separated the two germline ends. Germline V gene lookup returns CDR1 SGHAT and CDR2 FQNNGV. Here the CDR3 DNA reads TGTGCCAGCAGTCGGGACGAGAACTACAATGAGCAGTTCTTC. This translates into CASSRDENYNEQFF.

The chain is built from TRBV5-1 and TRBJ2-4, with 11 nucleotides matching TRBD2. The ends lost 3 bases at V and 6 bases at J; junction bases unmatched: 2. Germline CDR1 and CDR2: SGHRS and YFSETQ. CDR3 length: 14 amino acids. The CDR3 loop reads CASSYLAGGNIQYF. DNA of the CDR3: TGCGCCAGCAGCTATCTAGCGGGAGGAAACATTCAGTACTTC.

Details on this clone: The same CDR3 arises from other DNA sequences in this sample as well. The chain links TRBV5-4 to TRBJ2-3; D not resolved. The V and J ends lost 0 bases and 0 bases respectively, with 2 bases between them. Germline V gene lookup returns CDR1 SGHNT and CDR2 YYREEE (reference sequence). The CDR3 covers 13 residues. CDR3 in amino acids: CASSLVSTDTQYF. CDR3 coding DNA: TGTGCCAGCAGCTTGGTGAGCACAGATACGCAGTATTTT.

CDR3 amino acids: CASSQEGRVDMNTEAFF. The CDR3 DNA is TGTGCCAGCAGCCAAGAAGGCCGGGTTGACATGAACACTGAAGCTTTCTTT. The chain couples TRBV4-2 to TRBJ1-1, with D unresolved. The CDR3 is 17 amino acids. V was shortened by 0 bases and J by 0 bases, with 14 bases between the two germline ends. Germline V CDR1 and CDR2: LGHNA, YNFKEQ.

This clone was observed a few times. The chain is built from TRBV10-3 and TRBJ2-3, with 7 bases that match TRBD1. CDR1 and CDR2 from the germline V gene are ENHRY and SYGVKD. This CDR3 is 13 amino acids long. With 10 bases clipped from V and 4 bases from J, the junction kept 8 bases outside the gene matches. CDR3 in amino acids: CATVPGGADTQYF. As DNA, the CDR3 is TGTGCCACCGTACCAGGGGGTGCAGATACGCAGTATTTT.

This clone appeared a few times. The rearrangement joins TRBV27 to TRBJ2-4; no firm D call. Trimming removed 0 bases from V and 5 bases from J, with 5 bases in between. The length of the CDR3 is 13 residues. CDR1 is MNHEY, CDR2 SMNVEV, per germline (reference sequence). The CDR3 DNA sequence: TGTGCCAGCAGTTTATCCTACCAAAACATTCAGTACTTC. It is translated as CASSLSYQNIQYF.

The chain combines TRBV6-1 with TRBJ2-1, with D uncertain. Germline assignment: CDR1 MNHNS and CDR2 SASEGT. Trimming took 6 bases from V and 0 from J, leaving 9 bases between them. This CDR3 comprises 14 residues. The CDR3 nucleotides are TGTGCCAGCAGGGGTAGCCTCTCCTACAATGAGCAGTTCTTC. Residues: CASRGSLSYNEQFF.

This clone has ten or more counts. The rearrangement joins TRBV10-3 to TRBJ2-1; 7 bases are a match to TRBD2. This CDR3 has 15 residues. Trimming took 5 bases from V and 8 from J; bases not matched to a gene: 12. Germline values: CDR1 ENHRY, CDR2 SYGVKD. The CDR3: CAISKSGGSDHEQFF. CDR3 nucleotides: TGTGCCATCAGTAAAAGTGGCGGGAGTGATCATGAGCAGTTCTTC.

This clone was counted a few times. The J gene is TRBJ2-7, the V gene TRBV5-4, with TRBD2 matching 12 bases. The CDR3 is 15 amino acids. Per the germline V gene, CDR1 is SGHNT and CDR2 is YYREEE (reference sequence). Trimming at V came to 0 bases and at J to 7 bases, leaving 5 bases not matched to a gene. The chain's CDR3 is CASSLETSGSREQYF. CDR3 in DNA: TGTGCCAGCAGCTTGGAGACTAGCGGGAGTAGGGAGCAGTACTTC. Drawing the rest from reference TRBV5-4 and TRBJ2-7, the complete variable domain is ETGVTQSPTHLIKTRGQQVTLRCSSQSGHNTVSWYQQALGQGPQFIFQYYREEENGRGNFPPRFSGLQFPNYSSELNVNALELDDSALYLCASSLETSGSREQYFGPGTRLTVT.

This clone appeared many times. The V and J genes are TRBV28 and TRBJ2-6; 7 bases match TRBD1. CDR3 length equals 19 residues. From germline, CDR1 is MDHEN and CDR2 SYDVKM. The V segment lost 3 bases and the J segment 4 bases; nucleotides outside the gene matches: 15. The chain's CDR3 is CASSFEWGTAPSGANVLTF. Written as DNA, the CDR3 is TGTGCCAGCAGTTTCGAGTGGGGGACAGCACCGTCGGGGGCCAACGTCCTGACTTTC.

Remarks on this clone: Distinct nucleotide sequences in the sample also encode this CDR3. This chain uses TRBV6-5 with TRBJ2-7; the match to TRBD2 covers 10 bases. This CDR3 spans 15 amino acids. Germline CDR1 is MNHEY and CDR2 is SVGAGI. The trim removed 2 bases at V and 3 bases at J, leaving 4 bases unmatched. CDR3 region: CASSYAASGSYEQYF. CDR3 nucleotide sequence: TGTGCCAGCAGTTACGCCGCTAGCGGGAGCTACGAGCAGTACTTC.

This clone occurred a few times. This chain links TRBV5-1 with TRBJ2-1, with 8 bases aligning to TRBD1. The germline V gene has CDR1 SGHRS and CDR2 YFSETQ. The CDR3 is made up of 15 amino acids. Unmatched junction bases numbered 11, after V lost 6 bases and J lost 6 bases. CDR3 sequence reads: CASKLQDRVSNEQFF. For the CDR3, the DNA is TGCGCCAGCAAGCTTCAGGACAGGGTCAGCAATGAGCAGTTCTTC.

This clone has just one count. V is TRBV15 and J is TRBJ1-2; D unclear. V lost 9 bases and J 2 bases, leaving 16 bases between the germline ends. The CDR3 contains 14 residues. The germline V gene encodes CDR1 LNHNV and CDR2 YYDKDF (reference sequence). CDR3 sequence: CATSYSIINYGYTF. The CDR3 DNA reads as TGTGCCACGAGCTACAGTATAATCAACTATGGCTACACCTTC.

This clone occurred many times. Here the CDR3 reads CASSSRGTSGYNEQFF. The CDR3 coding sequence is TGTGCCAGCAGCTCCAGAGGGACTAGCGGGTACAATGAGCAGTTCTTC. V and J are TRBV7-2 and TRBJ2-1, with 12 bases identical to TRBD2. Germline V CDR1 and CDR2: SGHTA, FQGNSA. The J segment lost 4 bases and the V segment lost 4 bases, leaving 5 bases of the junction unmatched. The CDR3 runs to 16 residues.

The CDR3 reads CASTLLARQETQYF. In DNA form, the CDR3 reads TGTGCCAGCACCCTACTAGCGAGGCAAGAGACCCAGTACTTC. This chain connects TRBV7-2 to TRBJ2-5, with TRBD2 matching over 7 bases. Unmatched junction bases numbered 7, after V lost 7 bases and J lost 2 bases. The CDR3 extends over 14 amino acids. Germline V lookup: CDR1 SGHTA, CDR2 FQGNSA.

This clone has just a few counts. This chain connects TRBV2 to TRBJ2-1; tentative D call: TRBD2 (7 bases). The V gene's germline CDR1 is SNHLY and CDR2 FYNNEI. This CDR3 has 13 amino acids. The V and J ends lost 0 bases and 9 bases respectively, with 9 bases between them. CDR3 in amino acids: CASSEAGGLEQFF. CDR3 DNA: TGTGCCAGCAGTGAAGCGGGGGGGCTTGAGCAGTTCTTC.

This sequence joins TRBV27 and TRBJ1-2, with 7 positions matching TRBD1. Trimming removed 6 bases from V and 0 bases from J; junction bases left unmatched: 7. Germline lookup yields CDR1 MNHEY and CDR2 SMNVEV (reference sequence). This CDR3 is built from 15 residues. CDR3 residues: CASRSRQGPNYGYTF. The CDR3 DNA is TGTGCCAGCAGGTCTAGACAGGGTCCTAACTATGGCTACACCTTC.

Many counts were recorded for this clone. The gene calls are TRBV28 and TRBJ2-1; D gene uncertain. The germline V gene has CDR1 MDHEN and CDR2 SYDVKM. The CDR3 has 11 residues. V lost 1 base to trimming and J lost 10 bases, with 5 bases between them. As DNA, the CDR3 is TGTGCCAGCAGTTTATTGCGAGAGCAGTTCTTC. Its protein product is CASSLLREQFF. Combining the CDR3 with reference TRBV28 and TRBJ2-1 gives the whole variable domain DVKVTQSSRYLVKRTGEKVFLECVQDMDHENMFWYRQDPGLGLRLIYFSYDVKMKEKGDIPEGYSVSREKKERFSLILESASTNQTSMYLCASSLLREQFFGPGTRLTVL.

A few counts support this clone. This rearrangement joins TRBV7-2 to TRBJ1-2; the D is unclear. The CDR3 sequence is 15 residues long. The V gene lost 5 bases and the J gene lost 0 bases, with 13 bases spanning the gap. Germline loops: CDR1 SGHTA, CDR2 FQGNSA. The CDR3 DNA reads TGTGCCAGCAGCCCCGCCGCAGAGCCTAACTATGGCTACACCTTC. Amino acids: CASSPAAEPNYGYTF. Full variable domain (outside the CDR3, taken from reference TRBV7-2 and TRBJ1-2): GAGVSQSPSNKVTEKGKDVELRCDPISGHTALYWYRQSLGQGLEFLIYFQGNSAPDKSGLPSDRFSAERTGGSVSTLTIQRTQQEDSAVYLCASSPAAEPNYGYTFGSGTRLTVV.

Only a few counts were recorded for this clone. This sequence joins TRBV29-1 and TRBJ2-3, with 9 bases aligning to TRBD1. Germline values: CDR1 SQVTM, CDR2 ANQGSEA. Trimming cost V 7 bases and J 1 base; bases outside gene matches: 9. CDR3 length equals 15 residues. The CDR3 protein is CSAHKRQGGTDTQYF. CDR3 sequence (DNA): TGCAGCGCCCACAAACGACAGGGGGGCACAGATACGCAGTATTTT.

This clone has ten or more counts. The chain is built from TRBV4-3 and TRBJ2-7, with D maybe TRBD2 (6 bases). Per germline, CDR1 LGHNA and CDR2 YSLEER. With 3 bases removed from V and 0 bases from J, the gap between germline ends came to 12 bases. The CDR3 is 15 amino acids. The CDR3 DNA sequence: TGCGCCAGCAGCCATCTAGCGTCAGGCTCCTACGAGCAGTACTTC. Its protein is CASSHLASGSYEQYF.

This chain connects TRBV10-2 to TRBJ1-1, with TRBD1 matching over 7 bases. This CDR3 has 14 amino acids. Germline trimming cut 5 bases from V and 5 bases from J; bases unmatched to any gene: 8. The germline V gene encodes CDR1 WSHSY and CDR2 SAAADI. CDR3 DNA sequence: TGCGCCAGCAGTAAGACAGGGTCGATGACTGAAGCTTTCTTT. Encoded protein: CASSKTGSMTEAFF.

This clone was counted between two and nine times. The chain's CDR3 is CASSLYLAGGSDTQYF. CDR3 sequence (DNA): TGTGCCAGCAGCTTATATCTAGCGGGAGGGTCAGATACGCAGTATTTT. J is TRBJ2-3 and V is TRBV7-9; 12 bases map to TRBD2. Trimming at V came to 2 bases and at J to 4 bases, leaving 4 bases not matched to a gene. Per germline, CDR1 SEHNR and CDR2 FQNEAQ (reference sequence). This CDR3 is built from 16 residues.